This is a list of T cell receptor beta chains from one sample in a study of CD8 T cells in Susac syndrome. TCRdb recomputed calls from the immunoSEQ multiplex PCR reads with MiXCR, one row per CDR3 protein. The sample carries about 210,000 distinct CDR3 sequences, 85% to 95% recorded once. The sequenced sample was CD4+ T cells from PBMCs. These receptors all come from a human donor with Susac syndrome. The CDR3 runs from the conserved cysteine through the conserved F or W. A D gene is named only where the DNA matches it firmly.

J gene: TRBJ2-2; D gene: -; V gene: TRBV11-2; CDR3 protein: CASSIYRGGTGELFF
J gene: TRBJ2-1; D gene: -; V gene: TRBV5-1; CDR3 protein: CASSLVLRGGDEQFF
J gene: TRBJ2-7; D gene: -; V gene: TRBV3-1; CDR3 protein: CASSSGGASFYEQYF
J gene: TRBJ1-4; D gene: -; V gene: TRBV9; CDR3 protein: CASSVSLGATNEKLFF
J gene: TRBJ2-7; D gene: TRBD2; V gene: TRBV12-3/TRBV12-4; CDR3 protein: CASSPWFSGGAFYEQYF
J gene: TRBJ2-5; D gene: -; V gene: TRBV7-7; CDR3 protein: CASSFNAGHEETQYF
J gene: TRBJ2-3; D gene: TRBD2; V gene: TRBV19; CDR3 protein: CASSSRTSGGRTDTQYF
J gene: TRBJ2-7; D gene: TRBD1; V gene: TRBV6-2/TRBV6-3; CDR3 protein: CASSTRDRHSYEQYF
J gene: TRBJ1-1; D gene: TRBD1; V gene: TRBV6-6; CDR3 protein: CASSHDRAEAFF
J gene: TRBJ1-4; D gene: -; V gene: TRBV20-1; CDR3 protein: CSSSGGEKLFF
J gene: TRBJ1-2; D gene: TRBD1; V gene: TRBV11-3; CDR3 protein: CASSRQGRHFNYGYTF
J gene: TRBJ2-7; D gene: -; V gene: TRBV5-4; CDR3 protein: CASSMGDNSYEQYF
J gene: TRBJ2-2; D gene: TRBD1; V gene: TRBV9; CDR3 protein: CASSAQAGGTGELFF
J gene: TRBJ2-5; D gene: -; V gene: TRBV27; CDR3 protein: CASSLAGPWETQYF
J gene: TRBJ2-2; D gene: -; V gene: TRBV29-1; CDR3 protein: CSVGLRGGELFF
J gene: TRBJ1-2; D gene: -; V gene: TRBV2; CDR3 protein: CASSEAVGGYTF
J gene: TRBJ2-1; D gene: -; V gene: TRBV5-1; CDR3 protein: CASSALNPSYNEQFF